The rows below give T cell receptor beta chains drawn from one sample of a study of T cell responses to AZD1222 COVID-19 vaccine. Data came from immunoSEQ multiplex PCR; TCRdb stores just in-frame clones and leaves some out. The table records 150,000 or so clones, roughly 92% of them present only once. Source: peripheral blood, taken on day 0 of AZD1222 vaccination. The receptors originated from an adult in good health. Both conserved end residues are part of each CDR3. The order of the fields is V gene, clone size, J gene, D gene, CDR3 protein, CDR3 DNA. A D gene is named only where the DNA matches it firmly. For some rows the clone size is stated as once, few or many, or as a class when expanded; others skip it.

TRBV24-1	.	TRBJ2-3	.	CATSEYGGAGTDTQYF	TGTGCCACCAGTGAATATGGGGGCGCGGGCACAGATACGCAGTATTTT
TRBV6-5	.	TRBJ2-2	.	CASSYSSGANTGELFF	TGTGCCAGCAGTTACTCGAGTGGCGCGAACACCGGGGAGCTGTTTTTT
TRBV19	.	TRBJ1-5	.	CASSIVYRASNQPQHF	TGTGCCAGTAGTATTGTGTACAGGGCGAGCAATCAGCCCCAGCATTTT
TRBV5-1	.	TRBJ2-4	.	CASSLAGRNIQYF	TGCGCCAGCAGCTTGGCCGGCAGAAACATTCAGTACTTC
TRBV21-1	once	TRBJ2-1	.	CASSKGGGANEQFF	TGTGCCAGCAGCAAAGGCGGAGGGGCGAATGAGCAGTTCTTC
TRBV14	.	TRBJ2-7	.	CASSQHVTYEQYF	TGTGCCAGCAGCCAACATGTAACCTACGAGCAGTACTTC
TRBV9	.	TRBJ1-1	.	CASTFEQGADAFF	TGTGCCAGCACCTTCGAACAAGGGGCTGATGCTTTCTTT
TRBV7-9	.	TRBJ1-1	.	CASSLGSLRLRNTEAFF	TGTGCCAGCAGCTTAGGTAGTTTGCGTCTACGGAACACTGAAGCTTTCTTT
TRBV28	.	TRBJ1-4	.	CASSLEITKANEKLFF	TGTGCCAGCAGTTTGGAGATAACTAAAGCTAATGAAAAACTGTTTTTT
TRBV24-1	.	TRBJ2-7	.	CATSAAGTYEQYF	TGTGCCACCAGTGCGGCAGGGACCTACGAGCAGTACTTC
TRBV6-5	.	TRBJ2-1	TRBD1	CASSRTGDEQFF	TGTGCCAGCAGCAGGACAGGGGACGAGCAGTTCTTC
TRBV4-2	once	TRBJ2-1	TRBD2	CASSLGTSGVNEQFF	TGTGCCAGCAGCCTTGGGACTAGCGGGGTCAATGAGCAGTTCTTC
TRBV24-1	.	TRBJ2-2	TRBD2	CATSAPWTSGTNTGELFF	TGTGCCACCAGTGCCCCCTGGACTAGCGGAACGAACACCGGGGAGCTGTTTTTT
TRBV7-9	.	TRBJ1-1	.	CASSLTPEAFF	TGTGCCAGCAGCTTAACCCCCGAAGCTTTCTTT
TRBV27	.	TRBJ2-1	.	CASSLGVKTYNEQFF	TGTGCCAGCAGTTTGGGGGTGAAAACCTACAATGAGCAGTTCTTC
TRBV16	.	TRBJ1-1	.	CASSQSRSGEAFF	TGTGCCAGCAGCCAATCGAGGTCTGGTGAAGCTTTCTTT
TRBV19	once	TRBJ2-7	.	CASSPLISTGSSYEQYF	TGTGCCAGTAGTCCATTGATTTCGACAGGCAGCTCCTACGAGCAGTACTTC
TRBV7-9	.	TRBJ1-2	.	CASSSSGVVGYTF	TGTGCCAGCAGCTCATCAGGGGTAGTGGGCTACACCTTC
TRBV28	.	TRBJ2-1	.	CASSPNNEQFF	TGTGCCAGCAGTCCAAACAATGAGCAGTTCTTC
TRBV28	.	TRBJ2-7	.	CASSFYGESTYEQYF	TGTGCCAGCAGTTTCTACGGCGAATCCACCTACGAGCAGTACTTC
TRBV5-6	.	TRBJ1-5	.	CASSLNPAGVNQPQHF	TGTGCCAGCAGCTTGAACCCGGCCGGGGTGAATCAGCCCCAGCATTTT
TRBV4-1	.	TRBJ2-1	TRBD2	CASSQGLAGGVNEQFF	TGCGCCAGCAGCCAGGGACTAGCGGGGGGAGTCAATGAGCAGTTCTTC
TRBV29-1	.	TRBJ2-7	TRBD1	CSVEDRGDRGQYF	TGCAGCGTTGAGGACAGGGGGGACAGGGGGCAGTACTTC
TRBV5-6	once	TRBJ1-2	.	CASRRQNYGYTF	TGTGCCAGCAGGAGGCAGAACTATGGCTACACCTTC
TRBV28	.	TRBJ1-6	.	CASSLGAAQISYNSPLHF	TGTGCCAGCAGTTTGGGGGCGGCTCAAATCTCCTATAATTCACCCCTCCACTTT
TRBV6-1	.	TRBJ1-1	.	CASSEDFSVNTEAFF	TGTGCCAGCAGTGAAGATTTTTCAGTGAACACTGAAGCTTTCTTT
TRBV18	.	TRBJ2-7	TRBD1	CASSQTGQLQTYEQYF	TGTGCCAGCTCCCAAACGGGACAGTTACAAACCTACGAGCAGTACTTC
TRBV12-3/TRBV12-4	.	TRBJ1-2	.	CASSPNGDYGYTF	TGTGCCAGCAGCCCAAACGGTGATTATGGCTACACCTTC
TRBV2	once	TRBJ1-1	.	CASSEGTVSEAFF	TGTGCCAGCAGTGAAGGGACAGTATCTGAAGCTTTCTTT
TRBV20-1	.	TRBJ2-7	.	CSASEGEQYF	TGCAGTGCTAGTGAAGGCGAGCAGTACTTC
TRBV10-3	.	TRBJ2-1	TRBD2	CAISEPSTSGRDYNEQFF	TGTGCCATCAGTGAGCCATCGACCAGCGGGAGGGATTACAATGAGCAGTTCTTC
TRBV3-1/TRBV3-2	.	TRBJ1-1	.	CASSQGRTLNTEAFF	TGTGCCAGCAGCCAAGGACGGACTCTGAACACTGAAGCTTTCTTT
TRBV4-1	once	TRBJ1-2	.	CASSQPAGLLYGYTF	TGCGCCAGCAGCCAACCGGCAGGGCTACTCTATGGCTACACCTTC
TRBV7-8	.	TRBJ1-5	TRBD1	CASSFGTDSNQPQHF	TGTGCCAGCAGCTTCGGGACAGATAGCAATCAGCCCCAGCATTTT
TRBV3-1/TRBV3-2	.	TRBJ1-5	TRBD1	CASSPDRGDGQPQHF	TGTGCCAGCAGCCCGGACAGGGGTGACGGTCAGCCCCAGCATTTT
TRBV12-3/TRBV12-4	.	TRBJ2-7	.	CASSFSGPYEQYF	TGTGCCAGCAGTTTCAGCGGACCCTACGAGCAGTACTTC
TRBV11-1	.	TRBJ2-5	TRBD1	CASSLYKGAQETQYF	TGTGCCAGCAGCTTATATAAGGGGGCCCAAGAGACCCAGTACTTC
TRBV7-2	.	TRBJ2-5	.	CASSSRGGSGLVTQYF	TGTGCCAGCAGCTCTAGAGGAGGATCGGGCCTGGTGACCCAGTACTTC
TRBV18	.	TRBJ2-7	TRBD1	CASSPPGGNLYEQYF	TGTGCCAGCTCACCACCAGGGGGCAACCTCTACGAGCAGTACTTC
TRBV3-1/TRBV3-2	.	TRBJ1-1	.	CASSRRDTNTEAFF	TGTGCCAGCAGCCGCCGGGACACGAACACTGAAGCTTTCTTT
TRBV7-7	.	TRBJ1-5	.	CASSLWGRGNQPQHF	TGTGCTAGCAGCTTATGGGGGAGAGGCAATCAGCCCCAGCATTTT
TRBV5-5	.	TRBJ1-3	.	CASSLASGVSGNTIYF	TGTGCCAGCAGCTTGGCCTCGGGGGTCTCTGGAAACACCATATATTTT
TRBV7-9	.	TRBJ2-1	.	CASSQQYNEQFF	TGTGCCAGCAGCCAGCAATACAATGAGCAGTTCTTC
TRBV18	.	TRBJ1-5	.	CASSVTGGGNQPQHF	TGTGCCAGCTCGGTCACAGGAGGGGGCAATCAGCCCCAGCATTTT
TRBV28	.	TRBJ2-3	.	CASISGTTDTQYF	TGTGCCAGCATTAGCGGAACAACAGATACGCAGTATTTT
TRBV15	.	TRBJ2-5	TRBD2	CATLTSDQETQYF	TGTGCCACGCTTACTAGCGACCAAGAGACCCAGTACTTC
TRBV29-1	.	TRBJ1-1	.	CSVLKGGVNTEAFF	TGCAGCGTCCTAAAGGGGGGGGTGAACACTGAAGCTTTCTTT
TRBV30	.	TRBJ1-1	.	CAWSVPSAMNTEAFF	TGTGCCTGGAGTGTCCCCAGCGCGATGAACACTGAAGCTTTCTTT
TRBV19	few	TRBJ2-7	TRBD2	CASSHSIRDYNSYEQYF	TGTGCCAGTAGTCACTCCATCCGGGACTATAACTCCTACGAGCAGTACTTC
TRBV10-2	.	TRBJ2-2	.	CASIGRNANTGELFF	TGCGCCAGCATAGGACGGAACGCGAACACCGGGGAGCTGTTTTTT
TRBV7-2	.	TRBJ2-1	TRBD2	CASSPRPGTSEYNEQFF	TGTGCCAGCAGCCCCCGCCCCGGGACTAGCGAGTACAATGAGCAGTTCTTC
TRBV6-5	.	TRBJ1-2	.	CASSSNYGYTF	TGTGCCAGCAGTTCTAACTATGGCTACACCTTC
TRBV11-2	once	TRBJ1-1	.	CASSGGVGTEAFF	TGTGCCAGCAGCGGAGGGGTTGGTACTGAAGCTTTCTTT